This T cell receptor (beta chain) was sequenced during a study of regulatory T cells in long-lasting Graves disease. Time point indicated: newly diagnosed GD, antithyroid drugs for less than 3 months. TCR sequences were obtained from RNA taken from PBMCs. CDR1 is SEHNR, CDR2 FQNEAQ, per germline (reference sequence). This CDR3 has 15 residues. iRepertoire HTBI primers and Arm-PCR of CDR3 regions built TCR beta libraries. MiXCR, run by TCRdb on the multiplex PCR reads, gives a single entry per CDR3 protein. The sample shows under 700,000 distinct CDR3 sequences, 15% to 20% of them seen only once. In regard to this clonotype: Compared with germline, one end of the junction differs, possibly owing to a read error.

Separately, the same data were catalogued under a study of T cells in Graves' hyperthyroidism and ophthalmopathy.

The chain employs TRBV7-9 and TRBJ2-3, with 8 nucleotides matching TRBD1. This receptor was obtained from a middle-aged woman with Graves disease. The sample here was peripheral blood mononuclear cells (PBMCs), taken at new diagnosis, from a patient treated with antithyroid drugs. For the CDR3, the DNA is TGTGCCAGCAGCTTCGGGACAGGACGCACAGATGCGCAGTATTTT. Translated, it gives CASSFGTGRTDAQYF.